Listed here is a single TCR beta chain. Its antigen is unknown. Within one base of it there is no much larger clone, and no base qualities were kept. The data were taken from a study of cytomegalovirus exposure and HLA in healthy donors (dated by TCRdb to about 2017). Regarding the complete study: An earlier analysis of approximately 640 of the donors reported roughly 270 Gb of sequence data and approximately 110 million unique TCR beta sequences from 150 million to 200 million T cells. Approximately 300 gigabases of sequencing data and 70 million to 100 million unique TCR sequences made up an early release that covered several hundred HLA-typed donors. Of the approximately 400 genotyped donors, about 80% fell in the genetic ancestry cluster associated with self-reported Caucasian donors. The study aimed to test whether signatures of past pathogen exposure could be identified by cataloging public T cell receptors. The study used immunosequencing to profile the T cell repertoires of around 600 subjects and linked those repertoires to cytomegalovirus serostatus. Along with the approximately 650-subject first cohort, a separate validation cohort of around 110 different subjects was used. The study combined high-throughput TCR immunosequencing, statistical association of individual TCRs with disease status, and machine learning to predict cytomegalovirus infection status. To study patterns of TCR occurrence, a later analysis re-analyzed previously published TCR beta repertoires from 500 to 850 donors and added high-resolution HLA genotyping. The later analysis used no new phenotypic data to find candidate immune exposures, relying instead on TCR beta sequences and their occurrence across donors. To decide whether each TCR beta V gene segment behaved as functional or pseudogenic, an earlier analysis of nearly 600 of the donors relied on high-throughput TCR beta sequencing. Alongside the repertoire data, information on donor age, sex, ethnicity and CMV serostatus was compiled. A later genetic analysis used genome-wide SNP genotypes for about 55% of the 666 donors, treating that subset as a discovery cohort. All discovery cohort repertoires had been generated using a single sequencing platform. HLA typing covered class I and class II loci at four-digit resolution. The number of donors typed differed by locus, with roughly 629-640 for A, B, C, DRB1 and DQB1, roughly 520 for DQA1, approximately 580 for DPA1, and around 450 for DPB1. A handful of DR-DQ haplotypes were handled as single units for association and clustering because linkage in the cohort was strong. Among about 400 genotyped donors of the cohort, an average of about 240,000 unique TCR beta nucleotide sequences was sequenced per donor, of which roughly 17% were non-productive. Overall study results and their limits: In a later analysis, the rate of TCR association differed among HLA loci, with DRB1 alleles having the most associated TCRs and HLA-C alleles having the fewest. In a later analysis, HLA-associated TCR beta chains showed more clonal expansion and lower generation probabilities than non-associated chains that were equally common. The presence/absence analyses assumed that sequencing depth was roughly uniform across donors, and that assumption may not be true. In a later analysis, over 15,000 TCR beta sequences were associated with specific HLA alleles at a false discovery rate of 0.05. According to a later analysis, parvovirus B19, influenza, CMV and Epstein-Barr virus appeared linked to several top co-occurrence clusters. Because HLA typing was missing for some donors at each locus, association tests included only the typed subset. A later analysis found that most CMV-associated TCR beta chains appeared HLA-restricted, with HLA associations seemingly driven largely by CMV exposure. A further reported finding was that TCR beta sequences accurately predicted the HLA-A and HLA-B alleles for most subjects in the first cohort. A later genetic analysis associated a missense DCLRE1C variant with V-gene and J-gene trimming of TCR beta chains, and an independent cohort replicated the association. Some IMGT-functional V segments, including TRBV6-2 and TRBV6-3, could not be told apart with the 87-base-pair reads, so those segments were excluded. The classifier was reported to diagnose cytomegalovirus status with high specificity and sensitivity in both the original and validation cohorts. Because counts were too low, more than 15 rarely observed V segments, including chromosome 9 orphons, were left out of the earlier analysis of 587 of the donors. When HLA alleles, especially DR and DQ, strongly co-occurred, attributing TCR associations to individual alleles was difficult. Correlated functional status among segregating V segments might reflect linkage disequilibrium, but an unknown experimental factor could not be ruled out. Immune exposure information for the cohort was limited to CMV serostatus. In vitro tests confirmed that a few of the cytomegalovirus-associated TCR beta chains recognize cytomegalovirus antigens. In this cohort, only TCR beta chains were sequenced, and detectable features were limited by the absence of alpha or paired-chain data. In the study, about 150 TCR beta chains were listed as associated with cytomegalovirus. While some public TCRs were present in many individuals, most TCR sequences turned up only very rarely across donors. In an earlier analysis of about 600 of the donors, most TCR beta V segments appeared in productive rearrangements about 87% or about 30% of the time, broadly matching IMGT annotations. It was suggested by the authors that the approach could potentially be generalized to other disease states and immunological phenotypes. A cluster of highly shared sequence variants was judged likely to represent a technical artifact of the sequencing pipeline. Compared with the roughly 710-donor mean, donors in an Asian-associated ancestry cluster had fewer N-insertions in productive TCRs, according to a later genetic analysis.

The cohort consisted of 600 or so healthy bone marrow donors. At the time of sampling, all cohort members were nominally healthy, though unrecorded immune exposures were likely present. The donor tested CMV seropositive, placing the donor among the approximately 290 seropositive members of the cohort. A peripheral blood sample was collected from each donor, and TCR beta sequencing was performed on peripheral blood mononuclear cells. Genomic DNA extraction from the blood cell samples was performed with the Qiagen DNeasy Blood Extraction Kit. The junction shows trimming of 1 base on V and 5 bases on J, and the gene matches do not reach 10 bases of it. Sequences MDHEN (CDR1) and SYDVKM (CDR2) are obtained from the germline V gene. The CDR3 holds 17 amino acids from the cysteine to the phenylalanine. Solely the CDR3 DNA is kept, with 51 bases framed from the first base. The receptor library was made with the immunoSEQ multiplex PCR assay. For the multiplex PCR, a mixture combining 60 forward primers for TCR Vbeta segments and 13 reverse primers for TCR Jbeta segments was used. Amplification of the CDR3 region of rearranged TCR beta genes was performed with a multiplex PCR assay on genomic DNA. The amplified TCR beta libraries were sequenced on the Illumina HiSeq System as 87-base-pair reads. The source study handled its data this way. A later analysis tallied roughly 76 million unique TCR beta chains across the roughly 610 repertoires, and some 10 million of those chains were shared by two or more donors. To remove PCR and sequencing errors, raw reads were error-corrected and collapsed into unique sequences using a nearest-neighbor algorithm that merged closely related sequences. V, D and J gene segments were assigned by aligning CDR3 sequences to IMGT reference sequences. For a sequence to be retained, a match of at least six nucleotides to both a V gene segment and a J gene segment was required. A rearrangement was called productive if the CDR3 had no stop codons and remained in frame with V and J, and every other rearrangement was called non-productive. CDR3 was defined by IMGT convention, running from the second conserved V-encoded cysteine to the conserved J-encoded phenylalanine. In an earlier analysis of just under 600 of the donors, sequences lacking an unambiguous match to a single V gene segment were excluded. In an earlier analysis of 587 of the donors, a V segment was called functional when productive rearrangements were above 56.7%, and segregating when the standard deviation between donors exceeded 5%. To diagnose cytomegalovirus status from the catalog of TCR beta chain sequences, a statistical classification framework was built. In a later analysis, TCR nucleotide sequences were compared against IMGT/GENE-DB human TR gene sequences so that V and J genes could be assigned. Using the TCRdist pipeline, a later analysis assigned CDR3 sequences along with most-parsimonious VDJ recombination scenarios. A later analysis defined each TCR beta chain by its CDR3 amino acid sequence plus V-gene family, and excluded reads lacking a unique V-gene family. In a later analysis, fewer than 600 highly shared, low-generation-probability nucleotide sequences were removed to address suspected cross-contamination and a sequencing artifact. In a later analysis, a clonal expansion index for each public chain was calculated from normalized within-repertoire ranks of inferred template counts. In a later analysis, generation probabilities were computed with a VDJ recombination model fitted to out-of-frame rearrangements, and the resulting probabilities were checked against IGoR. In a later analysis, TCR-TCR, TCR-HLA and TCR-CMV co-occurrence was scored with hypergeometric tests, and a repertoire-size bias correction was applied to TCR pairs. A later analysis estimated false discovery rates by permuting HLA or CMV assignments 20 times. In a later analysis, co-occurring TCRs were grouped with DBSCAN, and TCRdist sequence similarity was added when clustering was performed within HLA-allele-positive subsets. Repertoires with fewer than 30,000 or more than 120,000 public chains, plus five repertoires with anomalous nucleotide sharing, were excluded from co-occurrence clustering. Here the immuneACCESS table is served through TCRdb, limited to in-frame sequences with V and J called. Missing clones are a known gap in these copies; in checked studies unresolved V genes cover under half, and the rest lacks a known reason. Clone size and the V and J calls come from that table; the DNA yielded D and trimming. The sample records around 190,000 clones, around 82% of which are singletons. The ten most abundant clones make up 11% to 15% of the sample.

Sequencing was done on a sample of PBMCs. This TCR was recovered from a woman aged 25 to 39 in good health and CMV-seropositive. The chain links TRBV28 with TRBJ1-5, with 8 junctional bases fitting TRBD1. The CDR3 reads CASSLSSDDRGDQPQHF. The nucleotides read TGTGCCAGCAGTTTATCATCGGATGACAGGGGAGATCAGCCCCAGCATTTT.